This is a list of T cell receptor beta chains from one sample in a study of blood T cell repertoires in COVID-19. The table came from immunoSEQ multiplex PCR; TCRdb's copy has only in-frame clones and leaves some out. The sample lists some 210,000 clones; roughly 86% were seen once. The sample taken for sequencing was peripheral blood. These receptors originate from a woman aged 50 to 65 with active or convalescent COVID-19. CDR3s include the opening cysteine and the closing phenylalanine or tryptophan. The D gene is left open where the match is weak. Clone size is shown for a subset of rows, as once, few, many or a class of expanded clone.

NA | once | TRBJ2-3 | TRBV7-2 | TGTGCCAGCAGCTTACCCGGGGGTGGGACGCAGTATTTT | CASSLPGGGTQYF
TRBD2 | NA | TRBJ2-1 | TRBV6-6 | TGTGCCAGCACCGCGGGGACTAGCGGGAGAGGCAATGAGCAGTTCTTC | CASTAGTSGRGNEQFF
TRBD1 | few | TRBJ1-4 | TRBV9 | TGTGCCAGCAGCGCGGGACAGGGGGCAACTAATGAAAAACTGTTTTTT | CASSAGQGATNEKLFF
NA | NA | TRBJ2-3 | TRBV5-5 | TGTGCCAGCAGCCGAACTCAGGGGACTATCACAGATACGCAGTATTTT | CASSRTQGTITDTQYF
NA | NA | TRBJ1-4 | TRBV29-1 | TGCAGCGTTGGGGGGGTAGGGGAAAAACTGTTTTTT | CSVGGVGEKLFF
NA | NA | TRBJ1-2 | TRBV7-9 | TGTGCCAGCAGTCCCGGGTTAGACCATGGCTACACCTTC | CASSPGLDHGYTF
NA | once | TRBJ1-3 | TRBV7-9 | TGTGCCAGCTCACGGGGGGTTAGCTCTGGAAACACCATATATTTT | CASSRGVSSGNTIYF
TRBD1 | NA | TRBJ1-2 | TRBV27 | TGTGCCAGCAGACCTGACTCGGGACAGGGGAACTATGGCTACACCTTC | CASRPDSGQGNYGYTF
NA | NA | TRBJ2-5 | TRBV12-3/TRBV12-4 | TGTGCCAGCAGTTTGTTCCGGGAGACCCAGTACTTC | CASSLFRETQYF
TRBD1 | NA | TRBJ1-4 | TRBV5-1 | TGCGCCAGCAGCGCGACAGGGTCTCTTGAAAAACTGTTTTTT | CASSATGSLEKLFF
NA | NA | TRBJ2-1 | TRBV6-4 | TGTGCCAGCAGTGATAGGGGATGGGGAGGCTCCTACAATGAGCAGTTCTTC | CASSDRGWGGSYNEQFF
NA | NA | TRBJ2-2 | TRBV19 | TGTGCCAGTAGTATATCCCGGACACCAACCGCGAACACCGGGGAGCTGTTTTTT | CASSISRTPTANTGELFF
TRBD1 | NA | TRBJ2-2 | TRBV19 | TGTGCCAGTAGTGACAGGGGGCGCACCGGGGAGCTGTTTTTT | CASSDRGRTGELFF
NA | NA | TRBJ2-3 | TRBV19 | TGTGCCAGTAGTATTTACAGCCCAGATACGCAGTATTTT | CASSIYSPDTQYF